This T cell receptor (beta chain) was captured in a study of T cells in Graves' hyperthyroidism and ophthalmopathy. Across the study: Specimen type is peripheral blood, collected at initial diagnosis prior to any treatment.

Not enrolled were patients with uncontrolled infection, other autoimmune disease, pregnancy or lactation. The length of the CDR3 is 15 residues. The ends lost 5 bases at V and 4 bases at J; junction bases unmatched: 8. Looked up from germline, CDR1 is SGHNT and CDR2 is YENEEA. RNA transcripts were the template for amplifying TCR beta CDR3 regions. Researchers ran a first-round RT-PCR on the TCR CDR3 using the HTBI primer set. TCRdb redid the calling of the multiplex PCR reads with MiXCR, one entry per CDR3 protein. The sample lists some 440,000 distinct CDR3 sequences, 15% to 19% occurring once. The sample taken for sequencing was blood. The chain has TRBV11-3 and TRBJ2-5; TRBD1 aligns across 9 bases. This receptor was obtained from a woman between 18 and 29 years old with Graves' hyperthyroidism. The CDR3 DNA sequence: TGTGCCAGCAGCCATTCTCCGGGACAGGGAGAGACCCAGTACTTC. Amino acids: CASSHSPGQGETQYF.